This is a list of T cell receptor beta chains from one sample in a study of chemoradiotherapy in HPV16-positive cancers. Some clones are missing from TCRdb's copy, which holds only in-frame ones; the method was immunoSEQ multiplex PCR. Seen here are around 53,000 clones, roughly nine tenths observed once, and the top ten hold less than 3.5%. This sample comprised blood, obtained from a patient who underwent chemoradiotherapy. These receptors all come from a human donor with HPV-associated anogenital cancer. The CDR3 runs from the conserved cysteine through the conserved F or W. The D gene is left open where the match is weak. The listing skips clone size in some rows; elsewhere it reads once, few, many or a size class.

CDR3	DNA	J	D	size	V
CASSQDGAGGVGYTF	TGTGCCAGCAGCCAAGACGGGGCAGGGGGTGTTGGCTACACCTTC	TRBJ1-2	TRBD1	NA	TRBV4-2
CAISEGVQGRTDTQYF	TGTGCCATCAGTGAGGGGGTCCAGGGCCGCACAGATACGCAGTATTTT	TRBJ2-3	NA	NA	TRBV10-3
CASSPQNTQYF	TGCGCCAGCAGCCCCCAGAATACGCAGTATTTT	TRBJ2-3	NA	NA	TRBV10-2
CASSSSTVTDTQYF	TGTGCCAGCAGCTCTTCTACGGTCACAGATACGCAGTATTTT	TRBJ2-3	NA	NA	TRBV7-9
CASSAQGASDTQYF	TGTGCCAGCAGCGCACAGGGGGCTTCAGATACGCAGTATTTT	TRBJ2-3	TRBD1	NA	TRBV9
CASSPGLAGGIGGETQYF	TGTGCCAGCAGCCCAGGTCTAGCGGGAGGGATAGGTGGAGAGACCCAGTACTTC	TRBJ2-5	TRBD2	NA	TRBV7-9
CASSLQGWGTEAFF	TGTGCCAGCAGTTTACAGGGATGGGGCACTGAAGCTTTCTTT	TRBJ1-1	NA	once	TRBV28
CASSLAPSTDTQYF	TGCGCCAGCAGCTTAGCGCCTAGCACAGATACGCAGTATTTT	TRBJ2-3	NA	NA	TRBV5-1
CASSSTGRRIDEQYF	TGTGCCAGCAGCTCTACGGGACGGAGGATTGACGAGCAGTACTTC	TRBJ2-7	NA	NA	TRBV7-3
CASSSGQGSSYEQYF	TGTGCCAGCAGCTCGGGACAGGGAAGCTCCTACGAGCAGTACTTC	TRBJ2-7	TRBD1	NA	TRBV7-6
CASSERTTDTQYF	TGTGCCAGCAGCGAGAGGACAACAGATACGCAGTATTTT	TRBJ2-3	NA	NA	TRBV9
CAWNGRQLLTPGANVLTF	TGTGCCTGGAACGGCAGGCAGCTCTTAACTCCTGGGGCCAACGTCCTGACTTTC	TRBJ2-6	NA	NA	TRBV30
CASSTNRDRLQETQYF	TGTGCCAGCAGCACCAACCGGGACAGACTACAAGAGACCCAGTACTTC	TRBJ2-5	TRBD1	NA	TRBV7-9
CASSPRLADTYNEQFF	TGTGCCAGCAGCCCCCGGTTAGCGGATACCTACAATGAGCAGTTCTTC	TRBJ2-1	NA	NA	TRBV7-3
CASSQDPGVGTDTQYF	TGCGCCAGCAGCCAAGATCCGGGGGTAGGCACAGATACGCAGTATTTT	TRBJ2-3	NA	once	TRBV4-1
CASSTRQGGMNTEAFF	TGTGCCAGCAGCACCAGACAGGGGGGAATGAACACTGAAGCTTTCTTT	TRBJ1-1	TRBD1	NA	TRBV5-6
CAAEGEGNTDTQYF	TGTGCCGCCGAGGGAGAAGGGAACACAGATACGCAGTATTTT	TRBJ2-3	NA	NA	TRBV30
CASSPPGGTGRTYTF	TGCGCCAGCAGCCCCCCCGGAGGGACAGGAAGAACCTACACCTTC	TRBJ1-2	TRBD1	once	TRBV4-3
CASSSGEDTQYF	TGTGCCAGCAGCTCGGGTGAAGATACGCAGTATTTT	TRBJ2-3	NA	NA	TRBV7-3
CARSSPGRGLYNEQFF	TGTGCCCGAAGCTCCCCAGGGCGGGGGCTCTACAATGAGCAGTTCTTC	TRBJ2-1	NA	NA	TRBV2
CASSYEGSHYTF	TGTGCCAGCAGTTACGAGGGCAGTCACTACACCTTC	TRBJ1-2	NA	once	TRBV6-5
CASSPLPNTEAFF	TGTGCCAGCAGCCCCCTTCCGAACACTGAAGCTTTCTTT	TRBJ1-1	NA	NA	TRBV9
CASSTPRTDTQYF	TGTGCCAGCAGCACCCCACGCACAGATACGCAGTATTTT	TRBJ2-3	NA	NA	TRBV11-3
CASSWGQGPRLGQFF	TGTGCCAGCAGTTGGGGACAGGGCCCTAGGTTGGGGCAGTTCTTC	TRBJ2-1	TRBD1	once	TRBV6-1
CASSVDLNTEAFF	TGTGCCAGCAGTGTTGACCTGAACACTGAAGCTTTCTTT	TRBJ1-1	NA	NA	TRBV6-4
CASSHNPAGVSRANVLTF	TGTGCCAGCAGCCACAATCCAGCAGGGGTTTCCAGGGCCAACGTCCTGACTTTC	TRBJ2-6	NA	NA	TRBV7-2
CASSLAGLVSTGELFF	TGTGCCAGCAGCTTAGCGGGACTAGTAAGCACCGGGGAGCTGTTTTTT	TRBJ2-2	TRBD2	NA	TRBV7-9
CAISEYSYEQYF	TGTGCCATCAGTGAATACAGCTACGAGCAGTACTTC	TRBJ2-7	NA	NA	TRBV10-3
CASSEERTQYF	TGTGCCAGCAGTGAGGAGCGGACCCAGTACTTC	TRBJ2-5	NA	NA	TRBV6-1
CASSLWGTGPGNSPLHF	TGTGCCAGCAGTTTATGGGGGACAGGGCCGGGGAATTCACCCCTCCACTTT	TRBJ1-6	TRBD1	NA	TRBV27
CASSPSVTGNIQYF	TGTGCCAGTAGTCCCTCGGTGACGGGAAACATTCAGTACTTC	TRBJ2-4	NA	NA	TRBV19
CSAPTGYGYTF	TGCAGTGCTCCGACAGGGTATGGCTACACCTTC	TRBJ1-2	TRBD1	NA	TRBV20-1
CASSRDANYGYTF	TGTGCCAGCAGCAGGGACGCTAACTATGGCTACACCTTC	TRBJ1-2	NA	NA	TRBV6-5
CASSDGPSGRSADTQYF	TGCGCCAGCAGTGATGGCCCTAGCGGGAGGTCCGCAGATACGCAGTATTTT	TRBJ2-3	TRBD2	NA	TRBV10-2
CASRLGISNGELFF	TGTGCCAGCAGATTGGGGATCTCGAACGGTGAGCTGTTTTTT	TRBJ2-2	NA	few	TRBV2
CATSRRGTGRMGGEQFF	TGTGCCACCAGCAGACGGGGTACGGGTCGAATGGGGGGTGAGCAGTTCTTC	TRBJ2-1	NA	NA	TRBV15
CASSQGRRGTNTGELFF	TGTGCCAGCAGCCAGGGACGGCGGGGGACGAACACCGGGGAGCTGTTTTTT	TRBJ2-2	TRBD2	NA	TRBV7-3
CASLRGFQETQYF	TGTGCCAGCTTGCGGGGGTTCCAAGAGACCCAGTACTTC	TRBJ2-5	TRBD2	once	TRBV18
CASSLGQGGEQYF	TGTGCCAGCAGCCTAGGACAGGGAGGCGAGCAGTACTTC	TRBJ2-7	TRBD1	NA	TRBV4-2
CASSLGTLIASTDTQYF	TGCGCCAGCAGCTTGGGGACACTTATCGCTAGCACAGATACGCAGTATTTT	TRBJ2-3	NA	NA	TRBV5-1
CASTSGLAGGNTGELFF	TGTGCCAGCACCTCGGGACTAGCGGGGGGTAACACCGGGGAGCTGTTTTTT	TRBJ2-2	TRBD2	NA	TRBV9
CASSIVMDTEAFF	TGTGCCAGTAGTATCGTAATGGACACTGAAGCTTTCTTT	TRBJ1-1	NA	NA	TRBV19
CASSLEGQGRGNTIYF	TGTGCCAGCAGCTTGGAGGGACAGGGCAGAGGAAACACCATATATTTT	TRBJ1-3	TRBD1	once	TRBV5-5
CASSYSGDRGGTEAFF	TGTGCCAGCAGTTACTCTGGAGACAGGGGAGGAACTGAAGCTTTCTTT	TRBJ1-1	TRBD1	NA	TRBV6-5
CSVASGTYEQYF	TGCAGCGTTGCCAGCGGTACCTACGAGCAGTACTTC	TRBJ2-7	NA	once	TRBV29-1
CATDSQGARSNEQFF	TGTGCCACCGACTCCCAGGGGGCCAGGAGCAATGAGCAGTTCTTC	TRBJ2-1	TRBD1	few	TRBV6-6
CASSMEGGVNTEAFF	TGTGCCAGTAGTATGGAGGGAGGGGTGAACACTGAAGCTTTCTTT	TRBJ1-1	NA	once	TRBV19
CASSFGGLAGGDTGELFF	TGTGCCAGCAGCTTTGGGGGACTAGCGGGAGGAGACACCGGGGAGCTGTTTTTT	TRBJ2-2	TRBD2	NA	TRBV5-4
CASSLAGAGNTIYF	TGTGCCAGCAGCTTAGCAGGGGCTGGAAACACCATATATTTT	TRBJ1-3	NA	NA	TRBV7-2
CAISSDRGEAGNTIYF	TGTGCCATCAGTTCCGACAGGGGGGAAGCTGGAAACACCATATATTTT	TRBJ1-3	TRBD1	NA	TRBV10-3
CASSPSLDRYTEAFF	TGTGCCAGCTCACCCTCCCTCGACAGATACACTGAAGCTTTCTTT	TRBJ1-1	NA	NA	TRBV18
CASSYRDTQYF	TGTGCCAGCAGCTATAGGGATACGCAGTATTTT	TRBJ2-3	NA	NA	TRBV7-9
CASSLVGTGGTDTQYF	TGTGCCAGCAGCCTTGTGGGGACCGGGGGCACAGATACGCAGTATTTT	TRBJ2-3	NA	NA	TRBV9
CASSLDIAYEQYF	TGTGCCAGCAGCTTAGATATTGCCTACGAGCAGTACTTC	TRBJ2-7	NA	NA	TRBV11-2
CASSSRVPSGGGETQYF	TGTGCCAGCAGCTCGCGGGTGCCGTCGGGTGGCGGGGAGACCCAGTACTTC	TRBJ2-5	NA	NA	TRBV11-2